What follows are 21 T cell receptor beta chains derived from one specimen sequenced in a study of T cell responses to AZD1222 COVID-19 vaccine. Produced via immunoSEQ multiplex PCR; TCRdb's table is partial and in-frame only. Of about 160,000 clones in the sample, about nine tenths were seen once. The sequenced sample was peripheral blood, obtained on day 0 of AZD1222 vaccination. Receptors were obtained from an adult in good health.

This chain links TRBV11-3 with TRBJ1-4; a weak D match, TRBD1 (6 bases). The CDR3 has 15 residues. Trimming stripped 5 bases from V and 2 bases from J, with 12 bases between. CDR1 and CDR2 from the germline V gene are SGHNT and YENEEA. Here the CDR3 reads CASSKRGQTNEKLFF. CDR3 sequence (DNA): TGTGCCAGCAGCAAGCGCGGACAGACTAATGAAAAACTGTTTTTT.

J is TRBJ1-4 and V is TRBV7-9, with TRBD1 matching 7 bases. J lost 2 bases, V lost 6 bases, and 6 bases had no gene match. The germline CDR1 and CDR2 sequences are SEHNR and FQNEAQ (reference sequence). The CDR3 has 15 amino acids. CDR3 DNA: TGTGCCAGCAGTTCCCCAGGGGGTACTAATGAAAAACTGTTTTTT. Amino acid sequence: CASSSPGGTNEKLFF.

This chain connects TRBV10-3 to TRBJ2-3; the D gene could be TRBD1 or TRBD2 (6 bases each). Germline CDR1 ENHRY, CDR2 SYGVKD. CDR3 length: 16 amino acids. The germline V and J ends were trimmed by 5 bases and 0 bases, with 15 bases remaining between them. The CDR3 sequence is CAISPPGGRSTDTQYF. Here the CDR3 DNA reads TGTGCCATCAGTCCTCCTGGGGGGCGTAGCACAGATACGCAGTATTTT.

The genes are TRBV30 and TRBJ1-5, with D possibly TRBD1 on 6 matching bases. There are 13 residues in the CDR3. The germline gives CDR1 GTSNPN, CDR2 SVGIG (reference sequence). V was trimmed by 4 bases and J by 5 bases, leaving 12 bases between them. DNA of the CDR3: TGTGCCTGGAAGCCAGGGGCGGATCAGCCCCAGCATTTT. Translating gives CAWKPGADQPQHF.

The genes are TRBV7-8 and TRBJ2-7, with TRBD2 as a possible D gene (6 bases). This CDR3 is 13 amino acids long. The germline V and J ends were trimmed by 5 bases and 6 bases, with 14 bases remaining between them. Germline V gene sequence: CDR1 SGHVS, CDR2 FQNEAQ. In DNA, the CDR3 is TGTGCCAGCAGCCTAGGGGACTTTGGCGAGCAGTACTTC. This codes for CASSLGDFGEQYF.

The chain uses TRBV7-9 and TRBJ2-3, with D possibly being TRBD1 (5 bases). CDR3 length equals 15 residues. Germline loops: CDR1 SEHNR, CDR2 FQNEAQ (reference sequence). V lost 3 bases to trimming and J lost 0 bases, with 10 bases between them. The CDR3 DNA follows: TGTGCCAGCAGCTTCAGGGTGATTAGCACAGATACGCAGTATTTT. This sequence encodes CASSFRVISTDTQYF.

The V and J genes are TRBV5-1 and TRBJ2-5; D is unclear. Looked up from germline, CDR1 is SGHRS and CDR2 is YFSETQ. V shed 3 bases and J shed 5 bases, with 5 bases lying between them. The CDR3 consists of 11 residues. CDR3 in amino acids: CASSSAETQYF. DNA of the CDR3: TGCGCCAGCAGCTCCGCGGAGACCCAGTACTTC.

The chain uses TRBV27 and TRBJ1-2, with D possibly matching TRBD1 (5 bases). V shed 5 bases and J shed 5 bases, with 18 bases lying between them. Per the germline V gene, CDR1 is MNHEY and CDR2 is SMNVEV (reference sequence). The CDR3 length is 15 residues. CDR3 DNA sequence: TGTGCCAGCAGTCCCCGGGACGCCCACATATATGGCTACACCTTC. It is translated as CASSPRDAHIYGYTF.

The chain recombines TRBV7-8 with TRBJ1-5, with D possibly matching TRBD1 (5 bases). The CDR3 runs 15 residues. Trimming removed 7 bases at V and 3 bases at J, with 16 bases between. Per the germline V gene, CDR1 is SGHVS and CDR2 is FQNEAQ. The CDR3 reads CASKLGTDSNQPQHF. The CDR3 DNA follows: TGTGCCAGCAAACTAGGGACGGACTCCAATCAGCCCCAGCATTTT.

The CDR3, as DNA: TGCGCCAGCAGCCTAGACCTTACAGGGACGCCCCCTCAATCGAACACTGAAGCTTTCTTT. Its protein product is CASSLDLTGTPPQSNTEAFF. The chain carries TRBV4-1 and TRBJ1-1, with a tentative D call TRBD1 (6 bases). V dropped 4 bases and J dropped 1 base, with 28 bases sitting between them. CDR3 length: 20 residues. The germline V gene has CDR1 MGHRA and CDR2 YSYEKL.

This clone was found once. The chain joins TRBV2 to TRBJ1-1; D gene ambiguous. Between the trimmed V and J ends, which lost 6 bases and 4 bases, there was a span of 9 bases. Germline V CDR1 and CDR2: SNHLY, FYNNEI. The CDR3 spans 12 residues. CDR3 DNA: TGTGCCAGCAGGAGGTTGGGCACTGAAGCTTTCTTT. Encoded protein: CASRRLGTEAFF.

The chain joins TRBV18 to TRBJ1-1, with 8 bases that match TRBD1. The length of the CDR3 is 15 residues. With V trimmed by 3 bases and J by 4 bases, 7 bases remained unmatched. The V gene's germline CDR1 is KGHSH and CDR2 LQKENI. CDR3 DNA sequence: TGTGCCAGCTCACCTCTCTCCCAGGGGGCCACTGAAGCTTTCTTT. Its protein is CASSPLSQGATEAFF.

This chain joins TRBV5-8 and TRBJ2-7; D not certain. Trimming left V 0 bases short and J 6 bases short, with 7 bases between. Germline V gene data show CDR1 as SGHTS and CDR2 as YDEGEE. The CDR3 contains 12 residues. The CDR3 is CASSLGWPEQYF. CDR3 in DNA: TGTGCCAGCAGCTTGGGATGGCCCGAGCAGTACTTC. The full variable domain, completed using reference TRBV5-8 and TRBJ2-7, is EAGVTQSPTHLIKTRGQQATLRCSPISGHTSVYWYQQALGLGLQFLLWYDEGEERNRGNFPPRFSGRQFPNYSSELNVNALELEDSALYLCASSLGWPEQYFGPGTRLTVT.

This clone was counted a single time. V and J are TRBV19 and TRBJ1-4; D not resolved. Germline values: CDR1 LNHDA, CDR2 SQIVND (reference sequence). This CDR3 comprises 14 residues. V gave up 6 bases and J gave up 8 bases, with 16 bases separating them. CDR3 bases: TGTGCCAGTAGGCGGCGGCAGGACCAAGAAAAACTGTTTTTT. It encodes CASRRRQDQEKLFF. The full variable domain, completed using reference TRBV19 and TRBJ1-4, is DGGITQSPKYLFRKEGQNVTLSCEQNLNHDAMYWYRQDPGQGLRLIYYSQIVNDFQKGDIAEGYSVSREKKESFPLTVTSAQKNPTAFYLCASRRRQDQEKLFFGSGTQLSVL.

The chain has TRBV28 and TRBJ1-1; possibly TRBD1 for D (5 bases). CDR1 MDHEN and CDR2 SYDVKM come from the germline V gene. The CDR3 is made up of 13 amino acids. V lost 6 bases and J 10 bases, leaving 18 bases between the germline ends. Here the CDR3 DNA reads TGTGCCAGCAGGCGGGACTTTGTTGGTATAGCTTTCTTT. Amino acids: CASRRDFVGIAFF.

The J gene is TRBJ2-1, the V gene TRBV6-1; TRBD2 agrees at 13 bases. The ends lost 1 base at V and 4 bases at J; junction bases unmatched: 4. From germline, CDR1 is MNHNS and CDR2 SASEGT. The length of the CDR3 is 17 residues. The CDR3 sequence is CASSEGGLAGVYNEQFF. For the CDR3, the DNA is TGTGCCAGCAGTGAAGGAGGACTAGCGGGGGTATACAATGAGCAGTTCTTC.

A single count supports this clone. The rearrangement uses TRBV6-5 and TRBJ1-4; no clear D. Trimming pared 10 bases from V and 5 bases from J, leaving 17 bases between. This CDR3 contains 14 residues. Germline V gene sequence: CDR1 MNHEY, CDR2 SVGAGI. The CDR3 DNA reads as TGTGCCACCGACGGCCGCCCGGGGAATGAAAAACTGTTTTTT. Amino acid sequence: CATDGRPGNEKLFF.

The genes are TRBV4-3 and TRBJ2-1; 8 bases line up with TRBD1. Germline CDR1 LGHNA, CDR2 YSLEER. With V trimmed by 0 bases and J by 9 bases, 13 bases remained unmatched. CDR3 length equals 17 residues. The CDR3 coding sequence is TGCGCCAGCAGCCAAGATACAGGGGGAGCCACGAGCTTTGAGCAGTTCTTC. Protein sequence: CASSQDTGGATSFEQFF.

The chain recombines TRBV5-8 with TRBJ1-3, with a possible D match to TRBD1 (6 bases). The germline V and J ends were trimmed by 5 bases and 0 bases, with 15 bases remaining between them. The CDR3 consists of 16 residues. Germline lookup yields CDR1 SGHTS and CDR2 YDEGEE. DNA of the CDR3: TGTGCCAGCAGTACGGGACAAAGTAGCTCTGGAAACACCATATATTTT. Protein: CASSTGQSSSGNTIYF.

The genes are TRBV30 and TRBJ2-2, with D unclear. CDR3 length: 14 residues. Germline CDR1 and CDR2: GTSNPN and SVGIG (reference sequence). The V gene lost 3 bases and the J gene lost 3 bases, with 11 bases spanning the gap. In nucleotides, the CDR3 is TGTGCCTGGAGGCGTGACGTGGACACCGGGGAGCTGTTTTTT. Translation: CAWRRDVDTGELFF.

The V and J genes are TRBV6-5 and TRBJ2-3, with 7 positions matching TRBD2. The CDR3 totals 15 residues. The J segment lost 0 bases and the V segment lost 2 bases, leaving 2 bases of the junction unmatched. Germline CDR1 and CDR2: MNHEY and SVGAGI. Here the CDR3 DNA reads TGTGCCAGCAGTTACGGGGGGGGGAGCACAGATACGCAGTATTTT. It specifies CASSYGGGSTDTQYF.